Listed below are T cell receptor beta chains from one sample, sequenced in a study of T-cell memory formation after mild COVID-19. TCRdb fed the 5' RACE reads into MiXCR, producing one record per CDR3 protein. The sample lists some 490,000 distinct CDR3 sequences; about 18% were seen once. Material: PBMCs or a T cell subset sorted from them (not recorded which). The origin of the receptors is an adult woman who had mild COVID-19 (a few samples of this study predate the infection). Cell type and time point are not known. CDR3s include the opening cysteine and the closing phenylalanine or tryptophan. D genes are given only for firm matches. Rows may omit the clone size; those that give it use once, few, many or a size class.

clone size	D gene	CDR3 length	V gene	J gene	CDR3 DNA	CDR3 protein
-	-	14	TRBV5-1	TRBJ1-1	TGCGCCAGCAGCTCACAGGGAATTGGGACTGAAGCTTTCTTT	CASSSQGIGTEAFF
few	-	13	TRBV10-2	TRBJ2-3	TGCGCCAGCAGTCTAGCGTGGGCAGATACGCAGTATTTT	CASSLAWADTQYF
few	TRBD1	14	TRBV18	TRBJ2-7	TGTGCCAGCTCCGGAGACAGGGGTACCTACGAGCAGTACTTC	CASSGDRGTYEQYF
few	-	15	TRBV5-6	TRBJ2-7	TGTGCCAGCAGCTTTGGGCTCCGACAGGCCCCGGAGCAGTACTTC	CASSFGLRQAPEQYF
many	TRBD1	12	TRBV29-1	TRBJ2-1	TGCAGCGCCCCACAGGGGGCACGCGAGCAGTTCTTC	CSAPQGAREQFF
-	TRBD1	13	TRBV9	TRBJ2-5	TGTGCCAGCGGACAGGGGACCCAAGAGACCCAGTACTTC	CASGQGTQETQYF
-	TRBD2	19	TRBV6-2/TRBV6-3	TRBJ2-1	TGTGCCAGCAGTTACGGTGGTAACAGCGGGAGGGTGTTGTACAATGAGCAGTTCTTC	CASSYGGNSGRVLYNEQFF
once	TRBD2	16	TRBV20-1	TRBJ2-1	TGCAGTGCTAGAGATTCTAGGAGGGGAGGGGACAATGAGCAGTTCTTC	CSARDSRRGGDNEQFF
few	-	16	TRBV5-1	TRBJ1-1	TGCGCCAGCAGCTCGGTTACCGGGACGGTAAACACTGAAGCTTTCTTT	CASSSVTGTVNTEAFF
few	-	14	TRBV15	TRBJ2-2	TGTGCCACCAGCAGAGATGACAGGCCCGGGGAGCTGTTTTTT	CATSRDDRPGELFF
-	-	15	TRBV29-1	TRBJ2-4	TGCAGCGTCGCTACAGGGCTGGATACCAAAAACATTCAGTACTTC	CSVATGLDTKNIQYF
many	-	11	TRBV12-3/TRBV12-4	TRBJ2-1	TGTGCCAGCAGTTTATCGGATGAGCAGTTCTTC	CASSLSDEQFF
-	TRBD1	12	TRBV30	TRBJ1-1	TGTGCCTGGAGGCAGGGGGGCACTGAAGCTTTCTTT	CAWRQGGTEAFF
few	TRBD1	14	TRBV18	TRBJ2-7	TGTGCCAGCTCACCGAGGGACAGGGTGGGCGAGCAGTACTTC	CASSPRDRVGEQYF
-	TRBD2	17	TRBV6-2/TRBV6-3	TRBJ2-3	TGTGCCAGCAGTTACTGGACTAGCGGGGGGGCGACAGATACGCAGTATTTT	CASSYWTSGGATDTQYF
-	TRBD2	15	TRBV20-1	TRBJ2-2	TGCAGTGCTAGAGATCTAGCGGGAGACACCGGGGAGCTGTTTTTT	CSARDLAGDTGELFF
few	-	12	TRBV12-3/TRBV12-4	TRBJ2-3	TGTGCCAGCACCACGGGGAGGGATACGCAGTATTTT	CASTTGRDTQYF
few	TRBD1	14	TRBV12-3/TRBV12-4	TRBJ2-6	TGTGCCAGCAGCGTTGGACAGGCGGCCAACGTCCTGACTTTC	CASSVGQAANVLTF
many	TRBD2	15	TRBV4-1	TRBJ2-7	TGCGCCAGCAGCCAGACTAGCGGGGGACCCTACGAGCAGTACTTC	CASSQTSGGPYEQYF
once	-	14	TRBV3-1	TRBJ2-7	TGTGCCAGCAGCCATAGGAGGGACTTTCGGGAGCAGTACTTC	CASSHRRDFREQYF
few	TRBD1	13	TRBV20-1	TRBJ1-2	TGCAGTGTCGCACCGGGACAGGGCTATGGCTACACCTTC	CSVAPGQGYGYTF
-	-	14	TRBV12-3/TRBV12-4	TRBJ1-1	TGTGCCAGCAGTTTTTTCACGGTGAACACTGAAGCTTTCTTT	CASSFFTVNTEAFF
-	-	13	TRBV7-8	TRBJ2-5	TGTGCCAGCAGCGGGGGACGCCAAGAGACCCAGTACTTC	CASSGGRQETQYF
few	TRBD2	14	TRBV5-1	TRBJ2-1	TGCGCCAGCAGCTTGGGGACTAGTTCTAATGAGCAGTTCTTC	CASSLGTSSNEQFF